This paragraph covers one TCR beta chain sequence. Antigen specificity is unknown. This sample was included in a study of T cell responses to AZD1222 COVID-19 vaccine. Assay: immunoSEQ multiplex PCR; the TCRdb copy retains only in-frame clones and omits some. The sample holds 85,000 to 100,000 clones, roughly 90% seen once. General study results and limits: Seropositive status at baseline applied to only a handful of AZD1222 recipients.

Germline lookup yields CDR1 KGHSH and CDR2 LQKENI. This CDR3 has 14 amino acids. V shed 1 base and J shed 8 bases, with 12 bases lying between them. The TCR sequence derives from an adult who received the AZD1222 COVID-19 vaccine. Sequencing used peripheral blood, obtained 28 days after the second AZD1222 dose. J is TRBJ2-1 and V is TRBV18, with a possible D match to TRBD1 (6 bases). The CDR3 DNA is TGTGCCAGCTCACCACGGGCAGGGGTCGATGAGCAGTTCTTC. It codes for CASSPRAGVDEQFF. Looking up the rest from reference TRBV18 and TRBJ2-1 gives the full variable domain: NAGVMQNPRHLVRRRGQEARLRCSPMKGHSHVYWYRQLPEEGLKFMVYLQKENIIDESGMPKERFSAEFPKEGPSILRIQQVVRGDSAAYFCASSPRAGVDEQFFGPGTRLTVL.